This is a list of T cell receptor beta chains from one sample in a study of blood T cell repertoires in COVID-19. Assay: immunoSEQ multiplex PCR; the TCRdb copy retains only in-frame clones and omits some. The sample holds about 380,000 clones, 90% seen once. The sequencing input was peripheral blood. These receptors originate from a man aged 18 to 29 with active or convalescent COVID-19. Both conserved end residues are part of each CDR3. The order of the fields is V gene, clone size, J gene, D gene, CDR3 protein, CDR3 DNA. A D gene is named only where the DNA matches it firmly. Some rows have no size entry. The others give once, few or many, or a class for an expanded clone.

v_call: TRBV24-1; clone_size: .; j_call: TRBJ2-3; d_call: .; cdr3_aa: CATDSSASTDTQYF; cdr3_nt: TGTGCCACAGACAGTTCTGCGAGCACAGATACGCAGTATTTT
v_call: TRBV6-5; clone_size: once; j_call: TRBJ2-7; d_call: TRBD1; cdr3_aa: CASRARQGSSYEQYF; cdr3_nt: TGTGCCAGCAGGGCCAGACAGGGGAGCTCCTACGAGCAGTACTTC
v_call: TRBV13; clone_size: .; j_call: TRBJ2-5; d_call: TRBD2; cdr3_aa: CASSITWTRFNGTQYF; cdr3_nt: TGTGCCAGCAGCATTACCTGGACTAGGTTTAACGGGACCCAGTACTTC
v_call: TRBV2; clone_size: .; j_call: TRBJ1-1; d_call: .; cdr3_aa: CASGPGENTEAFF; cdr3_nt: TGTGCCAGTGGACCGGGGGAGAACACTGAAGCTTTCTTT
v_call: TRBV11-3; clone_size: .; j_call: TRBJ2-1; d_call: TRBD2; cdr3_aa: CASSSTSGEYNEQFF; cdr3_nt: TGTGCCAGCAGCTCGACTAGCGGGGAGTACAATGAGCAGTTCTTC
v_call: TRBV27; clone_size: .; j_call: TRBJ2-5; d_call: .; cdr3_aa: CASSYLGDETQYF; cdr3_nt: TGTGCCAGCAGTTATTTAGGGGATGAGACCCAGTACTTC
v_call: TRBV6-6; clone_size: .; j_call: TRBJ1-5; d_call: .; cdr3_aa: CASRGHISNQPQHF; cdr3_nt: TGTGCCAGCAGGGGACACATTAGCAATCAGCCCCAGCATTTT
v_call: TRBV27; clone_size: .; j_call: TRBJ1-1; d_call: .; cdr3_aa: CASTNDRRAGKKGEAFF; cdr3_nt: TGTGCCAGCACAAATGATAGGAGGGCCGGTAAAAAGGGTGAAGCTTTCTTT
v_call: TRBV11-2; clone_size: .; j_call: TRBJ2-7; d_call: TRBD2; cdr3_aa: CASSPPGGEQYF; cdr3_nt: TGTGCCAGCAGCCCTCCGGGGGGCGAGCAGTACTTC
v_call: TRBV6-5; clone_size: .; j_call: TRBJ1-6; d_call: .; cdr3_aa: CASSYRGGGSPLHF; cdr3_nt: TGTGCCAGCAGTTACCGGGGGGGCGGTTCACCCCTCCACTTT
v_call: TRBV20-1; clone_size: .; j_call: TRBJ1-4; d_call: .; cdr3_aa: CSALLPGKLFF; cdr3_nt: TGCAGTGCCCTCCTGCCGGGAAAACTGTTTTTT
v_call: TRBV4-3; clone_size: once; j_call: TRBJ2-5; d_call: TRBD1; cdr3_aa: CASSQAPDREETQYF; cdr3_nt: TGCGCCAGCAGCCAAGCCCCGGACAGGGAAGAGACCCAGTACTTC
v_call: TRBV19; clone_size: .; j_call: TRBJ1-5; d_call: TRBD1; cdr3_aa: CASSIDDRVGQPQHF; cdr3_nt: TGTGCCAGTAGTATTGACGACAGGGTAGGGCAGCCCCAGCATTTT
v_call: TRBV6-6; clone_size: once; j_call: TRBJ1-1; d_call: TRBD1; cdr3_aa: CASSYSGQANTEAFF; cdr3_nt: TGTGCCAGCAGTTATTCCGGACAGGCGAACACTGAAGCTTTCTTT
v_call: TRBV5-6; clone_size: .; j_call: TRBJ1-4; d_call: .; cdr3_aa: CASSCRRTNEKLFF; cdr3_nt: TGTGCCAGCAGCTGCCGGAGAACTAATGAAAAACTGTTTTTT
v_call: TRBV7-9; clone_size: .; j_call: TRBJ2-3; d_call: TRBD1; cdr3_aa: CASSDNRGPSTDTQYF; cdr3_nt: TGTGCCAGCAGCGACAACAGGGGACCTAGCACAGATACGCAGTATTTT
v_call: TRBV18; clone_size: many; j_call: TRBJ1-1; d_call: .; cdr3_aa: CASSQAVASMNTEAFF; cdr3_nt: TGTGCCAGCTCACAGGCGGTGGCAAGTATGAACACTGAAGCTTTCTTT
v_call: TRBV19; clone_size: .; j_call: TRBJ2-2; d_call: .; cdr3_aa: CASSITGINTGELFF; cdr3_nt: TGTGCCAGTAGTATTACGGGGATAAACACCGGGGAGCTGTTTTTT
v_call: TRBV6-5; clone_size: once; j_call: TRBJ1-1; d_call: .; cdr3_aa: CASNSPAKNTEAFF; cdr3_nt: TGTGCCAGCAATTCCCCAGCGAAGAACACTGAAGCTTTCTTT
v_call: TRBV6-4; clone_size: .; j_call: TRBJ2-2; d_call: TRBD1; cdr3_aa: CASRQGAGELFF; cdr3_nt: TGTGCCAGCAGACAGGGGGCCGGGGAGCTGTTTTTT
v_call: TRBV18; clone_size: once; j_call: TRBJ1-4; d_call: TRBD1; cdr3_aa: CASSPGTGTNEKLFF; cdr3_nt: TGTGCCAGCTCCCCCGGGACAGGGACTAATGAAAAACTGTTTTTT
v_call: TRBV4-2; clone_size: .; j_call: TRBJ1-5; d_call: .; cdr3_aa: CASSQGHRTDNQPQHF; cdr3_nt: TGTGCCAGCAGCCAAGGTCACCGGACAGACAATCAGCCCCAGCATTTT
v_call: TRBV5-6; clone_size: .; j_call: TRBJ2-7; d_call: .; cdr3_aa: CASSLWASSYEQYF; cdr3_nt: TGTGCCAGCAGCTTGTGGGCCAGTTCCTACGAGCAGTACTTC
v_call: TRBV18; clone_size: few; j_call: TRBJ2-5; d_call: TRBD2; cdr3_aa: CASSETSAEETQYF; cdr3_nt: TGTGCCAGCTCTGAGACTAGCGCCGAAGAGACCCAGTACTTC
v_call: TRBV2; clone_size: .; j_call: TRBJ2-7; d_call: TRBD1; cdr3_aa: CASSGGQGVYEQYF; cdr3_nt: TGTGCCAGCAGTGGGGGCCAGGGGGTCTACGAGCAGTACTTC
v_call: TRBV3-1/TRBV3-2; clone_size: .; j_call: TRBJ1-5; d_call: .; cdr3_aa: CASSQGRGIESNQPQHF; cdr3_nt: TGTGCCAGCAGCCAAGGCAGGGGTATTGAAAGCAATCAGCCCCAGCATTTT
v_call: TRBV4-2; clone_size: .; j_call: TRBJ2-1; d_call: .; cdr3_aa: CASSPSAGTPLNEQFF; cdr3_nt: TGTGCCAGCAGCCCTAGTGCAGGGACACCTCTGAATGAGCAGTTCTTC
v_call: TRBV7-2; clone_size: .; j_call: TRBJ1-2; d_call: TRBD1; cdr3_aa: CASSLETGDYGYTF; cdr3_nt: TGTGCCAGCAGCTTAGAAACAGGGGACTATGGCTACACCTTC
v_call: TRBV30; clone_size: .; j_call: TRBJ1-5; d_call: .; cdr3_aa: CAWSKGQFQGQPQHF; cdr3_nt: TGTGCCTGGTCAAAAGGACAGTTTCAGGGTCAGCCCCAGCATTTT
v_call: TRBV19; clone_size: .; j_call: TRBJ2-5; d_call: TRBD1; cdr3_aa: CASSLGQAKETQYF; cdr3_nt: TGTGCCAGTAGTCTCGGACAGGCGAAAGAGACCCAGTACTTC
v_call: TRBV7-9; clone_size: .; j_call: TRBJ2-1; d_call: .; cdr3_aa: CASSFFAEYNEQFF; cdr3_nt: TGTGCCAGCAGCTTTTTCGCGGAATACAATGAGCAGTTCTTC
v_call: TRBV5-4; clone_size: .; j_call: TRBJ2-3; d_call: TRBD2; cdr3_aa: CASRPGTSGLADTQYF; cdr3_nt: TGTGCCAGCAGACCTGGGACTAGCGGCTTGGCAGATACGCAGTATTTT
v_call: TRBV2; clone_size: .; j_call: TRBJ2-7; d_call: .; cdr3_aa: CASSAGRRDYEQYF; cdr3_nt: TGTGCCAGCAGTGCAGGTCGCAGGGACTACGAGCAGTACTTC
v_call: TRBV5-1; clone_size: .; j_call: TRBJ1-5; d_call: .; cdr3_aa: CASSPGGVGSNQPQHF; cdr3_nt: TGCGCCAGCAGCCCGGGCGGGGTTGGGAGCAATCAGCCCCAGCATTTT
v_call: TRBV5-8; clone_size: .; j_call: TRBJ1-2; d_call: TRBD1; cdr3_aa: CASSLEAGTANYGYTF; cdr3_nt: TGTGCCAGCAGCTTGGAGGCGGGGACAGCTAACTATGGCTACACCTTC
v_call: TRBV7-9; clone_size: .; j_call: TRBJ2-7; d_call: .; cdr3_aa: CASQQAYEQYF; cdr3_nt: TGTGCCAGCCAACAGGCCTACGAGCAGTACTTC
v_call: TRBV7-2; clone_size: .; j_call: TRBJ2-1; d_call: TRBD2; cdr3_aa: CASSLAGTRTSSYNEQFF; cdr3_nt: TGTGCCAGCAGCTTAGCCGGGACTAGGACTAGCTCCTACAATGAGCAGTTCTTC
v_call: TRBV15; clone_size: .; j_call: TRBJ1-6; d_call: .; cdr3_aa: CATSTRVSPLHF; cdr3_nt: TGTGCCACCAGCACCCGGGTGTCACCCCTCCACTTT
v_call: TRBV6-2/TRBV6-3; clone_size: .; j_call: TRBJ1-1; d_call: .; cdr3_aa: CASSILRGVGTEAFF; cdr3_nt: TGTGCCAGCAGTATCCTCAGGGGCGTGGGCACTGAAGCTTTCTTT
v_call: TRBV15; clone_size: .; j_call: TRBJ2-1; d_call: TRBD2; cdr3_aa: CATSGGSSYNEQFF; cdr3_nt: TGTGCCACCAGCGGCGGGAGCTCCTACAATGAGCAGTTCTTC
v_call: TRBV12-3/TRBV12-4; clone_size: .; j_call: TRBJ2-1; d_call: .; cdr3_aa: CASSLARYNEQFF; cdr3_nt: TGTGCCAGCAGTTTAGCTAGATACAATGAGCAGTTCTTC
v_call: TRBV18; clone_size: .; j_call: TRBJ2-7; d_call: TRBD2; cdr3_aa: CASSPALAGGSHEQYF; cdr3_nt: TGTGCCAGCTCACCGGCCCTAGCGGGAGGAAGCCACGAGCAGTACTTC
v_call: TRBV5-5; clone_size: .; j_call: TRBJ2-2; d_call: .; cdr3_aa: CASSDRYNTGELFF; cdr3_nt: TGTGCCAGCAGCGACAGGTACAACACCGGGGAGCTGTTTTTT
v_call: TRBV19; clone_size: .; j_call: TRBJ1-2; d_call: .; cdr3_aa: CASFYNYGYTF; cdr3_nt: TGTGCCAGTTTTTATAACTATGGCTACACCTTC
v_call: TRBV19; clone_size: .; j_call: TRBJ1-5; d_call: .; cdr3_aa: CASQLFKYSNQPQHF; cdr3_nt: TGTGCCAGTCAACTGTTCAAGTATAGCAATCAGCCCCAGCATTTT
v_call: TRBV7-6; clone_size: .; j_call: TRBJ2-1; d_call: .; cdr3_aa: CASSLLLGAYNEQFF; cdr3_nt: TGTGCCAGCAGCTTATTGCTGGGAGCCTACAATGAGCAGTTCTTC
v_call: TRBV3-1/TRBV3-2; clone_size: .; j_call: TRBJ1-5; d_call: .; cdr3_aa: CASSQDLRNNQPQHF; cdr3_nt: TGTGCCAGCAGCCAAGATCTGAGAAACAATCAGCCCCAGCATTTT
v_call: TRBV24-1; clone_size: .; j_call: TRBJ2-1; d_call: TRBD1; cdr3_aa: CATRGAGTGGTDEQFF; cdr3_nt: TGTGCCACCAGAGGCGCCGGGACAGGGGGGACCGATGAGCAGTTCTTC
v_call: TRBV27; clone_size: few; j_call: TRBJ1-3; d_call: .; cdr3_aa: CASSPNPPTLQVFSGNTIYF; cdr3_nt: TGTGCCAGCAGTCCGAACCCCCCCACCCTACAGGTATTCTCTGGAAACACCATATATTTT
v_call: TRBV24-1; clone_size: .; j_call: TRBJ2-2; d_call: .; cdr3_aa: CATGRQQTGELFF; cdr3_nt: TGTGCCACCGGTAGACAGCAGACCGGGGAGCTGTTTTTT
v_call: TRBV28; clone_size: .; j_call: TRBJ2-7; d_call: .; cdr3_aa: CASGLYEQYF; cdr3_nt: TGTGCCAGCGGACTCTACGAGCAGTACTTC
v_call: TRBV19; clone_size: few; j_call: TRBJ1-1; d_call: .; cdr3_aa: CASSTRGEAFF; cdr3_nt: TGTGCCAGTAGTACCAGGGGTGAAGCTTTCTTT
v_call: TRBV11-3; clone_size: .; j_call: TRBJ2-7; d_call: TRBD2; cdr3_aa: CASSLGASTSGAAEQYF; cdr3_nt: TGTGCCAGCAGCTTGGGTGCCTCCACTAGCGGCGCGGCCGAGCAGTACTTC
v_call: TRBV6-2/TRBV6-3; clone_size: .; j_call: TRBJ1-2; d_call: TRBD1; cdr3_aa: CASSYRAGGGYTF; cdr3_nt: TGTGCCAGCAGTTACCGAGCAGGGGGTGGCTACACCTTC
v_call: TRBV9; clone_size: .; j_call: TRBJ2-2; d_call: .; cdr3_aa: CASSVDLNTGELFF; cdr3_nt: TGTGCCAGCAGCGTAGATCTGAACACCGGGGAGCTGTTTTTT
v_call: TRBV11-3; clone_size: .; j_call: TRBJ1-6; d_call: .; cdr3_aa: CASSLERGGTGRLRNSPLHF; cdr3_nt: TGTGCCAGCAGCTTAGAACGAGGGGGAACAGGGAGATTGCGGAATTCACCCCTCCACTTT
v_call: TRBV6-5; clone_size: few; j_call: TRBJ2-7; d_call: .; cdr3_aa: CASSRDYEQYF; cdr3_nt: TGTGCCAGCAGCAGGGACTACGAGCAGTACTTC
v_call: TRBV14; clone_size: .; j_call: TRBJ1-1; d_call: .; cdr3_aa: CASRDSGAAEAFF; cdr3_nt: TGTGCCAGCAGGGACAGCGGCGCGGCTGAAGCTTTCTTT
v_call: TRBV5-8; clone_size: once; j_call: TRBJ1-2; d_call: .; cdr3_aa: CASSPGGSRRGGYTF; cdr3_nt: TGTGCCAGCAGCCCAGGCGGGTCCAGGCGTGGTGGCTACACCTTC